The T cell receptor beta chain under discussion was sequenced for a study of T-cell memory formation after mild COVID-19. TCRdb reprocessed the 5' RACE reads with MiXCR, giving one entry per CDR3 protein. The sample has around 180,000 distinct CDR3 sequences, roughly 17% seen once; the top ten hold roughly 2.1%. Trimming took off 7 bases at V and 7 bases at J, with 8 bases between the two ends. Germline CDR1 and CDR2: SEHNR and FQNEAQ (reference sequence). The CDR3 covers 11 residues. In its sample, this clonotype was seen a few times. The sequenced sample consisted of PBMCs or a T cell subset sorted from them (not recorded which). This receptor was obtained from an adult woman who had mild COVID-19 (a few samples of this study predate the infection). Cell type and time point are not known. The chain couples TRBV7-9 to TRBJ2-1, with D perhaps matching TRBD2 (6 bases). This CDR3 reads CASIRGNEQFF. As DNA, the CDR3 is TGTGCCAGCATTCGGGGGAATGAGCAGTTCTTC.